This T cell receptor beta chain was recorded in a study of beta chain features in type 1 diabetes. The sequenced template was cDNA made from the entire isolated RNA. Measured with immunoSEQ multiplex PCR; TCRdb has only the in-frame clones, and not every one. The sample carries 160,000 or so clones, over 8.5% recorded once. Germline assignment: CDR1 SGDLS and CDR2 YYNGEE. V lost 0 bases and J lost 3, with 12 bases in between. The CDR3 sequence is 15 residues long. About 120 mL of blood, on average, came from one heparinised draw per donor. This clone was detected a few times. The sample comprised central memory CD4+ T cells from blood. The rearrangement joins TRBV9 to TRBJ1-2; D call uncertain. The receptor comes from a man between 18 and 29 years old in good health. DNA of the CDR3: TGTGCCAGCAGCGTAGGTGGTTGGGGAGACTATGGCTACACCTTC. The encoded protein is CASSVGGWGDYGYTF.